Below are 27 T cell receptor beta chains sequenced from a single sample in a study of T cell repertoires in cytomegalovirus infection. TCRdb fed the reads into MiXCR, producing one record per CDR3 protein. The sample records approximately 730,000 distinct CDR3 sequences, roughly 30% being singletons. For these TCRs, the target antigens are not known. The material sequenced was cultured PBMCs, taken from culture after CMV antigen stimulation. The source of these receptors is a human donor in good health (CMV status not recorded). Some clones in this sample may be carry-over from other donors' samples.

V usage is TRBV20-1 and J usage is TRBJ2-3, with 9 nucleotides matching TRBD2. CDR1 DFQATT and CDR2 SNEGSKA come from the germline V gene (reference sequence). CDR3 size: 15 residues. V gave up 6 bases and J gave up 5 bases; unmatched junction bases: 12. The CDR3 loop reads CSAIRREGPLDTQYF. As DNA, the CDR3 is TGCAGTGCCATTCGGCGGGAGGGCCCTCTAGATACGCAGTATTTT.

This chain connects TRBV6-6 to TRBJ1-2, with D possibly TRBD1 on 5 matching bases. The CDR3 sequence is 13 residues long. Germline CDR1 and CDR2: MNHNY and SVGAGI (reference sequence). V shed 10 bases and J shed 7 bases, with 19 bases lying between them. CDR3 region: CATFRQPPLGYTF. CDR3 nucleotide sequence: TGTGCCACCTTCCGACAGCCTCCTCTTGGCTACACCTTC.

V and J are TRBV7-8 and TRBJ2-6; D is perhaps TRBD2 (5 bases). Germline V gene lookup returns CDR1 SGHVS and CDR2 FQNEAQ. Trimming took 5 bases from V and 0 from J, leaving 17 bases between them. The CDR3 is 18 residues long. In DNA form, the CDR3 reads TGTGCCAGCAGCCCGGGCTGGTCGGGAAGCTCTGGGGCCAACGTCCTGACTTTC. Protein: CASSPGWSGSSGANVLTF.

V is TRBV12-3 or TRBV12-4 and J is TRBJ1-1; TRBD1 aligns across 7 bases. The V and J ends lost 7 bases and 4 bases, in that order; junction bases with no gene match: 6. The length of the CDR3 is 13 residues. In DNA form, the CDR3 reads TGTGCCAGCACCCCGACAGGGACCACTGAAGCTTTCTTT. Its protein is CASTPTGTTEAFF.

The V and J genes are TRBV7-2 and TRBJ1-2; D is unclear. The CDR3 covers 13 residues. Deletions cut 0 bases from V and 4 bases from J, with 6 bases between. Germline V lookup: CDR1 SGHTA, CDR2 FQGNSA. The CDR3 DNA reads TGTGCCAGCAGCTTAGCGGCACCCTATGGCTACACCTTC. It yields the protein CASSLAAPYGYTF.

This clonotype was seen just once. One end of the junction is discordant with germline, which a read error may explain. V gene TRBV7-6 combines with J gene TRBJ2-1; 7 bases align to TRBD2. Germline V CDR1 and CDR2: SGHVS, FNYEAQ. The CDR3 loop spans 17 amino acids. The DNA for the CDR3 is TGTGCCAGCTGCTTACCCCCAGGGACTACCACGGGGAATGAGCAGTTCTTC. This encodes CASCLPPGTTTGNEQFF.

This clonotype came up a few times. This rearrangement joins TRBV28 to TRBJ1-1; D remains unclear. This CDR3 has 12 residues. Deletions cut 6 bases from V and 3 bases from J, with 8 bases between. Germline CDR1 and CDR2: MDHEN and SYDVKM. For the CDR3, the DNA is TGTGCCAGCAGACCTCAGTACACTGAAGCTTTCTTT. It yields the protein CASRPQYTEAFF.

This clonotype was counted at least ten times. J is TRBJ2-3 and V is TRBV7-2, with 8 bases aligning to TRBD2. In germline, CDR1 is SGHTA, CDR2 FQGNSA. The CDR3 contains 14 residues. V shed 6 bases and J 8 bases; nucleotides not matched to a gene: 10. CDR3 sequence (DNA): TGTGCCAGCAGGGCACCGGGGGGGCTGGGTACGCAGTATTTT. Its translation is CASRAPGGLGTQYF.

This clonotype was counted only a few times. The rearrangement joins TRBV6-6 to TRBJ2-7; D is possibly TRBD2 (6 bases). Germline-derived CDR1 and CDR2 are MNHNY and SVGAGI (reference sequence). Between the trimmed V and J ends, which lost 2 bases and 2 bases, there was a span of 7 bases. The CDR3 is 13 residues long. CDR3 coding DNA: TGTGCCAGCAGTTACGGGAGGCCCTACGAGCAGTACTTC. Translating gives CASSYGRPYEQYF.

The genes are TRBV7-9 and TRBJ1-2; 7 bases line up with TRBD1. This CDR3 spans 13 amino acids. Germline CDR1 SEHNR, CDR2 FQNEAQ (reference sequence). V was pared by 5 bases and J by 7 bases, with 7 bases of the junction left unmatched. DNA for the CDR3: TGTGCCAGCAGCCAGGGGGAAGTTCGTGGCTACACCTTC. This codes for CASSQGEVRGYTF.

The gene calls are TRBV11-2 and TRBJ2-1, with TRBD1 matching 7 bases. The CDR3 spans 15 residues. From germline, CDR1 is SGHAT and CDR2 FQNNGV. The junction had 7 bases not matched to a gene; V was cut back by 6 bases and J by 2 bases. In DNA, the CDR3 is TGTGCCAGCAGACAGGGGATGGGAACCTACAATGAGCAGTTCTTC. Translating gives CASRQGMGTYNEQFF.

CDR3 protein: CASSLPRTGGDEKLFF. CDR3 coding DNA: TGTGCCAGCAGCTTACCTCGGACAGGGGGCGATGAAAAACTGTTTTTT. V is TRBV5-6 and J is TRBJ1-4; 11 positions match TRBD1. In germline, CDR1 is SGHDT, CDR2 YYEEEE. V shed 2 bases and J 6 bases; nucleotides not matched to a gene: 6. This CDR3 is built from 16 residues.

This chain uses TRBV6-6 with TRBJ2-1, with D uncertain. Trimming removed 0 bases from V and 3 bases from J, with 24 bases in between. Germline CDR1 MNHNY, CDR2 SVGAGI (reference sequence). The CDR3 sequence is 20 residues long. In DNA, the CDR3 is TGTGCCAGCAGTTACTCGATGTCCCTTAGCCGCCCCGGAATCTACAATGAGCAGTTCTTC. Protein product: CASSYSMSLSRPGIYNEQFF.

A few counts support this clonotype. CDR3 region: CASSPGTGSSPLHF. The DNA for the CDR3 is TGTGCCAGCAGCCCGGGGACAGGGAGTTCACCCCTCCACTTT. J is TRBJ1-6 and V is TRBV7-9, with TRBD1 matching over 9 bases. The ends lost 5 bases at V and 9 bases at J; junction bases unmatched: 5. The CDR3 has 14 amino acids. Per the germline V gene, CDR1 is SEHNR and CDR2 is FQNEAQ (reference sequence).

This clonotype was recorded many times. This chain's CDR3 is CASSLGPGDEKLFF. In DNA form, the CDR3 reads TGTGCCAGCAGCTTAGGACCGGGGGATGAAAAACTGTTTTTT. The chain combines TRBV7-2 with TRBJ1-4; weak D call: TRBD1 (5 bases). This CDR3 comprises 14 residues. Germline loops: CDR1 SGHTA, CDR2 FQGNSA. V was clipped by 1 base and J by 6 bases, with 9 bases between them.

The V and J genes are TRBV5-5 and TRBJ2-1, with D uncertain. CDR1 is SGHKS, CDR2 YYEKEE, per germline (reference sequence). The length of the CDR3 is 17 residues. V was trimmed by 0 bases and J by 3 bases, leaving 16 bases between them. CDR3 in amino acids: CASSLVTWAALYNEQFF. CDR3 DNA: TGTGCCAGCAGCTTGGTTACCTGGGCGGCCCTCTACAATGAGCAGTTCTTC.

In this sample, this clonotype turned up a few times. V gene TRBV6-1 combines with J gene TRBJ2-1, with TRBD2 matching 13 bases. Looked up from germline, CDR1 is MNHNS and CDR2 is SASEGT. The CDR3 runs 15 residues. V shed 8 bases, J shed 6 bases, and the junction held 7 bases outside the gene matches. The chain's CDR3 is CASCTGTSGANEQFF. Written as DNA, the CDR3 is TGTGCCAGCTGCACCGGGACTAGCGGGGCCAATGAGCAGTTCTTC.

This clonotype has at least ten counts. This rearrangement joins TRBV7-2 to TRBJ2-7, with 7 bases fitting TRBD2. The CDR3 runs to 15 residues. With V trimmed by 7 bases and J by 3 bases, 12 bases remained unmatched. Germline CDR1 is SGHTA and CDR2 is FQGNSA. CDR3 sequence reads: CASTFRGGRGYEQYF. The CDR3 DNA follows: TGTGCCAGCACCTTCCGGGGCGGGAGAGGCTACGAGCAGTACTTC.

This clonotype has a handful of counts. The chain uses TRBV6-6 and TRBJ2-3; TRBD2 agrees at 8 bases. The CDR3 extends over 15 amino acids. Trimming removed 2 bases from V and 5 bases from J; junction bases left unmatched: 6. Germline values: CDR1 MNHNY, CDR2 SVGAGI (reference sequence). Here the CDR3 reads CASSYNRGGIDTQYF. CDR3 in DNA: TGTGCCAGCAGTTACAATCGGGGGGGCATAGATACGCAGTATTTT.

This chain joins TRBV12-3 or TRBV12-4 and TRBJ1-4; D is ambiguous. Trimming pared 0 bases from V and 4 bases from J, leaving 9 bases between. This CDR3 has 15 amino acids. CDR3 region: CASSLAVTNNEKLFF. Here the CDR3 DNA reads TGTGCCAGCAGTTTAGCTGTCACTAATAATGAAAAACTGTTTTTT.

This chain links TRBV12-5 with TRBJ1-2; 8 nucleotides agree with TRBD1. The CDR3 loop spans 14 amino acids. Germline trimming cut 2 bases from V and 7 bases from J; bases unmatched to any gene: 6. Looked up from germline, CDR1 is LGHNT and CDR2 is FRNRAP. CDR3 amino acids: CASGLLTGASGYTF. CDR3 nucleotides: TGTGCTAGTGGTTTGCTGACAGGGGCGAGTGGCTACACCTTC.

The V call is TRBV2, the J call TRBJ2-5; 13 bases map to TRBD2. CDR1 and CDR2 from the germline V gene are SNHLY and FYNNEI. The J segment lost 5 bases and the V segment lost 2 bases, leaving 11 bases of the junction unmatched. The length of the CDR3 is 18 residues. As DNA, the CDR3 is TGTGCCAGCAGTGAACTCTCACTAGCGGGGGGGAAGGGGGAGACCCAGTACTTC. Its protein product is CASSELSLAGGKGETQYF.

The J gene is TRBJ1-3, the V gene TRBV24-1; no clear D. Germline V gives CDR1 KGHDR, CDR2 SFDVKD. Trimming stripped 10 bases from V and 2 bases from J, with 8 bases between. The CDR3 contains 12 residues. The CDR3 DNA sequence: TGTGCCACATCAAAAGCTGGAAACACCATATATTTT. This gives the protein CATSKAGNTIYF.

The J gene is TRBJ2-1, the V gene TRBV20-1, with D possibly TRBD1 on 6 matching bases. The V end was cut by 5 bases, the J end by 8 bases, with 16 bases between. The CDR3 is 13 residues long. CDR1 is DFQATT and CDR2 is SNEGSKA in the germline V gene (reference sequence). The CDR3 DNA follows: TGCAGTGCTTCCCAATCAGGGGACCATGAGCAGTTCTTC. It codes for CSASQSGDHEQFF.

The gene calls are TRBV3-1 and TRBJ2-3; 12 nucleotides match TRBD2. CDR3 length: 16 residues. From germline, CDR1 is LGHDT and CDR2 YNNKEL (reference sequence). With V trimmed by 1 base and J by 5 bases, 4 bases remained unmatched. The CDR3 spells CASSQGLAGVRDTQYF. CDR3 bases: TGTGCCAGCAGCCAAGGACTAGCGGGAGTAAGAGATACGCAGTATTTT.

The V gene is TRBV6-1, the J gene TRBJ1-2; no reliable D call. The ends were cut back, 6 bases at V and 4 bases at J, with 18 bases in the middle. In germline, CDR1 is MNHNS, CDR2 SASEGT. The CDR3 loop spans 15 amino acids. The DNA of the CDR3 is TGTGCCAGCAGCCTTAGACGGCAATCGACCTATGGCTACACCTTC. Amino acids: CASSLRRQSTYGYTF.

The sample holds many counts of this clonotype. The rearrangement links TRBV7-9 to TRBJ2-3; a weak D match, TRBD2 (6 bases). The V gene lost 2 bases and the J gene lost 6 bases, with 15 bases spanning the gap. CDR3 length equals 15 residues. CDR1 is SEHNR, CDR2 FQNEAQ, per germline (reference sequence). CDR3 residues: CASSLPTSLADTQYF. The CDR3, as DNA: TGTGCCAGCAGCTTACCGACTAGTCTTGCCGATACGCAGTATTTT.